These 18 T cell receptor beta chains were sequenced from one sample in a study of T cell changes during pregnancy in multiple sclerosis. Repertoires were generated with immunoSEQ multiplex PCR, while TCRdb's copy carries only in-frame clones and drops some. The repertoire holds about 20,000 clones, with 75% to 95% as singletons. The sample consisted of CD4+ T cells from peripheral blood mononuclear cells, taken in the third trimester of pregnancy. Every receptor here comes from a female donor in good health, enrolled as a control in a pregnancy study.

This clone has just a few counts. The V and J genes are TRBV5-1 and TRBJ2-2; 8 bases map to TRBD2. Trimming removed 3 bases from V and 4 bases from J; junction bases left unmatched: 8. There are 16 residues in the CDR3. Germline V gives CDR1 SGHRS, CDR2 YFSETQ. Written as DNA, the CDR3 is TGCGCCAGCAGCTGGAATAGCGGGGAGGGCACCGGGGAGCTGTTTTTT. This sequence encodes CASSWNSGEGTGELFF.

The genes are TRBV28 and TRBJ2-5; TRBD1 matches at 7 bases. The CDR3 sequence is 18 residues long. Trimming removed 5 bases from V and 2 bases from J; junction bases left unmatched: 17. Germline lookup yields CDR1 MDHEN and CDR2 SYDVKM. The CDR3, as DNA: TGTGCCAGCAGTACCGAAATGGGTACTTTCAGGGGGCAAGAGACCCAGTACTTC. Amino acids: CASSTEMGTFRGQETQYF.

The rearrangement joins TRBV2 to TRBJ2-1; 10 positions agree with TRBD2. CDR3 size: 17 residues. V was pared by 6 bases and J by 7 bases, with 15 bases of the junction left unmatched. Germline CDR1 is SNHLY and CDR2 is FYNNEI. In DNA form, the CDR3 reads TGTGCCAGCAGCGACCCGCCGGGAAGCGGGAGGGGTAATGAGCAGTTCTTC. Translation gives CASSDPPGSGRGNEQFF.

The chain is built from TRBV5-6 and TRBJ2-5, with D possibly matching TRBD2 (6 bases). Deletions cut 0 bases from V and 2 bases from J, with 17 bases between. Germline V gives CDR1 SGHDT, CDR2 YYEEEE. There are 17 residues in the CDR3. The DNA of the CDR3 is TGTGCCAGCAGCTTGGTTTGGCGGGGTTCGGATCAAGAGACCCAGTACTTC. Translating gives CASSLVWRGSDQETQYF.

The chain links TRBV27 to TRBJ2-3, with TRBD2 matching 7 bases. The CDR3 is made up of 16 amino acids. The germline gives CDR1 MNHEY, CDR2 SMNVEV (reference sequence). The junction had 12 bases not matched to a gene; V was cut back by 6 bases and J by 3 bases. The CDR3 bases are TGTGCCAGCAGCCTTTCTAGCGGACCAGGGACAGATACGCAGTATTTT. Translating gives CASSLSSGPGTDTQYF.

The rearrangement links TRBV28 to TRBJ1-2; D is unclear. CDR1 is MDHEN, CDR2 SYDVKM, per germline. V lost 6 bases and J lost 2, with 10 bases in between. The CDR3 covers 13 residues. The CDR3 protein is CASRLRENYGYTF. The DNA for the CDR3 is TGTGCCAGCAGACTCCGGGAGAACTATGGCTACACCTTC.

V gene TRBV30 combines with J gene TRBJ1-2; TRBD1 agrees at 10 bases. The CDR3 has 12 residues. CDR1 and CDR2 (germline): GTSNPN, SVGIG (reference sequence). This chain's CDR3 is CALDRGSEGYTF. In DNA, the CDR3 is TGTGCTTTGGACAGGGGGAGTGAGGGCTACACCTTC.

The genes are TRBV7-8 and TRBJ1-2; D uncertain. Trimming left V 5 bases short and J 3 bases short, with 13 bases between. CDR1 and CDR2 from the germline V gene are SGHVS and FQNEAQ. The CDR3 runs 14 residues. This chain's CDR3 is CASSHLSGDYGYTF. CDR3 DNA: TGTGCCAGCAGCCACCTCTCCGGGGACTATGGCTACACCTTC.

CDR3 nucleotide sequence: TGCAGTGCTAGGCGTCTAGCGGAGCAGTTCTTC. Translation gives CSARRLAEQFF. The gene calls are TRBV20-1 and TRBJ2-1; D is possibly TRBD2 (6 bases). Germline V CDR1 and CDR2: DFQATT, SNEGSKA (reference sequence). This CDR3 comprises 11 residues. Between the trimmed V and J ends, which lost 3 bases and 10 bases, there was a span of 10 bases.

V and J are TRBV2 and TRBJ1-4; D not resolved. The CDR3 is made up of 14 amino acids. The germline V gene has CDR1 SNHLY and CDR2 FYNNEI. V shed 6 bases and J shed 6 bases, with 14 bases lying between them. The CDR3 spells CASRRTPGDEKLFF. The CDR3 region has the DNA TGTGCCAGCAGGAGGACCCCCGGGGATGAAAAACTGTTTTTT.

CDR3 amino acids: CASSLGGADGYTF. CDR3 sequence (DNA): TGCGCCAGCAGCTTAGGGGGGGCGGACGGCTACACCTTC. This sequence joins TRBV5-1 and TRBJ1-2; D might be TRBD1 (6 bases). Germline CDR1 SGHRS, CDR2 YFSETQ. V lost 2 bases to trimming and J lost 8 bases, with 13 bases between them. The CDR3 extends over 13 amino acids.

The chain has TRBV30 and TRBJ1-2; 10 nucleotides line up with TRBD1. The J segment lost 5 bases and the V segment lost 3 bases, leaving 9 bases of the junction unmatched. This CDR3 contains 15 residues. CDR1 GTSNPN and CDR2 SVGIG come from the germline V gene (reference sequence). The DNA of the CDR3 is TGTGCCTGGAGGATTTCGGGACAGGGGACTTATGGCTACACCTTC. Its protein product is CAWRISGQGTYGYTF.

Only one count was recorded for this clone. The chain combines TRBV28 with TRBJ1-5; no definite D call. Trimming cost V 3 bases and J 5 bases, with 8 bases left between them. CDR1 is MDHEN and CDR2 is SYDVKM in the germline V gene. The CDR3 length is 13 residues. The CDR3 DNA follows: TGTGCCAGCAGTTTCCGGAGCTATCAGCCCCAGCATTTT. Protein: CASSFRSYQPQHF.

V and J are TRBV6-1 and TRBJ1-5; D possibly corresponds to TRBD1 (5 bases). This CDR3 has 14 amino acids. Germline CDR1 reads MNHNS; CDR2 reads SASEGT. The germline V and J ends were trimmed by 5 bases and 4 bases, with 12 bases remaining between them. The CDR3: CASSPGLTNQPQHF. In nucleotides, the CDR3 is TGTGCCAGCAGTCCGGGACTTACGAATCAGCCCCAGCATTTT.

V is TRBV5-6 and J is TRBJ2-1; 8 nucleotides line up with TRBD2. This CDR3 has 15 residues. Germline V gene data show CDR1 as SGHDT and CDR2 as YYEEEE. J gave up 6 bases and V 4 bases, and 9 bases lay outside the gene matches. The DNA of the CDR3 is TGTGCCAGCAGCGGGGCGGGAGGATTAGGCAATGAGCAGTTCTTC. This codes for CASSGAGGLGNEQFF.

V usage is TRBV6-1 and J usage is TRBJ2-2; 13 positions match TRBD2. The junction had 6 bases not matched to a gene; V was cut back by 3 bases and J by 11 bases. The CDR3 sequence is 15 residues long. Germline CDR1 MNHNS, CDR2 SASEGT. The CDR3 DNA reads TGTGCCAGCAGTGATCCGGGACTAGCGGGGTTAGAGCTGTTTTTT. Amino acids: CASSDPGLAGLELFF.

This chain joins TRBV6-5 and TRBJ1-3; D is possibly TRBD1 (5 bases). The CDR3 contains 15 residues. In germline, CDR1 is MNHEY, CDR2 SVGAGI. V was cut by 2 bases and J by 0 bases, with 8 bases left in between. The CDR3 reads CASSYTGSSGNTIYF. In nucleotides, the CDR3 is TGTGCCAGCAGTTACACAGGTAGCTCTGGAAACACCATATATTTT.

This CDR3 reads CSVGSGRGGIHYGYTF. The CDR3, as DNA: TGCAGCGTTGGGTCGGGACGGGGGGGTATACACTATGGCTACACCTTC. The rearrangement links TRBV29-1 to TRBJ1-2, with D tentatively TRBD1 (5 bases). The CDR3 extends over 16 amino acids. V was cut by 4 bases and J by 3 bases, with 21 bases left in between. CDR1 SQVTM and CDR2 ANQGSEA come from the germline V gene. Variable domain in full (rest from reference TRBV29-1 and TRBJ1-2): SAVISQKPSRDICQRGTSLTIQCQVDSQVTMMFWYRQQPGQSLTLIATANQGSEATYESGFVIDKFPISRPNLTFSTLTVSNMSPEDSSIYLCSVGSGRGGIHYGYTFGSGTRLTVV.